This T cell receptor (beta chain) was obtained from a study of T cells in Graves' hyperthyroidism and ophthalmopathy. Points from the study as a whole: Through a model of 13 V-J features, ophthalmopathy was separated from stable hyperthyroidism. Ophthalmopathy got predicted by the model a median around six months before its onset.

With regard to this clonotype: Its antigen is unidentified.

Each diagnosis was grounded in clinical symptoms, serum thyroxine and TRAb, thyroid ultrasound, and orbital computed tomography. The PBMCs were sourced from fresh peripheral blood (around 9.3 ml). Authors of the study amplified TCR beta CDR3 regions from RNA transcripts. The primer set for the first-round RT-PCR of the TCR CDR3 was HTBI. TCRdb re-derived calls from the multiplex PCR reads in MiXCR, one entry per CDR3 protein. Here the sample spans under 800,000 distinct CDR3 sequences, around 15% being singletons. The receptor was isolated from a woman between 18 and 29 years old with Graves' hyperthyroidism. Source material: blood.

The CDR3, as DNA: TGTGCCGTCGGGGCAAGACAGGGGGCGAGGTACGAGCAGTACTTC. It codes for CAVGARQGARYEQYF. This chain joins TRBV10-3 and TRBJ2-7; 10 nucleotides align to TRBD1. CDR1 is ENHRY and CDR2 is SYGVKD in the germline V gene. The CDR3 is 15 residues long. J gave up 4 bases and V 11 bases, and 14 bases lay outside the gene matches.